This T cell receptor beta chain was recorded in a study of cytomegalovirus exposure and HLA in healthy donors. Study results and caveats: Sequencing depth across donors, presence/absence analyses assumed, was roughly uniform.

A remark on this clone: The antigen is not known.

The PCR made use of 60 Vbeta and 13 Jbeta primers. The repertoire was sequenced with immunoSEQ multiplex PCR; TCRdb's copy has only in-frame clones and lacks some. Here the sample spans about 180,000 clones, around 73% being singletons. CDR3 length equals 15 residues. Germline-derived CDR1 and CDR2 are SNHLY and FYNNEI. Trimming cost V 1 base and J 3 bases; bases outside gene matches: 4. V and J are TRBV2 and TRBJ2-5, with 8 bases matching TRBD1. The sequence came from a man aged 55 to 69 in good health and CMV-seronegative. Sequencing was carried out using PBMCs. DNA of the CDR3: TGTGCCAGCAGTGAAGGGACAGGGCCGAAAGAGACCCAGTACTTC. Amino acid sequence: CASSEGTGPKETQYF.